The source of this T cell receptor (beta chain) is a study of identical twins. TCRdb reprocessed the 5' RACE reads with MiXCR, giving one entry per CDR3 protein. This table has about 520,000 distinct CDR3 sequences, 22% appearing once. This clonotype was seen a handful of times. Germline V gene sequence: CDR1 MGHRA, CDR2 YSYEKL. The CDR3 length is 16 residues. Germline trimming cut 3 bases from V and 5 bases from J; bases unmatched to any gene: 12. These data are also associated with another study on T cells expressing NK-cell markers.

Sequenced material: CD4+ T cells sorted from blood. The chain is built from TRBV4-1 and TRBJ2-5; 7 bases are shared with TRBD1. The sequence derives from a woman aged 18 to 35 in good health. CDR3 nucleotides: TGCGCCAGCAGCCAGCCCTCACAGGGGCCAACGGAGACCCAGTACTTC. Translating it yields CASSQPSQGPTETQYF.